Listed below are T cell receptor beta chains from one sample, sequenced in a study of blood T cell repertoires in COVID-19. Here immunoSEQ multiplex PCR was the method, and the copy in TCRdb shows in-frame clones only, minus some. The sample holds roughly 310,000 clones, about nine tenths seen once. Sequences were obtained from PBMCs or T cells enriched from blood (not recorded which). The source is a woman aged 40 to 49 who had recovered from COVID-19. Both conserved end residues are part of each CDR3. Each record gives: clone size, J gene, CDR3 length, V gene, D gene, CDR3 protein, CDR3 DNA. The D gene is left open where the match is weak. Only part of the rows carry a size: once, few, many, or a class if the clone is expanded.

size: .
J: TRBJ2-7
length: 14
V: TRBV15
D: TRBD1
CDR3: CATSSGDRAYEQYF
DNA: TGTGCCACCAGCAGCGGGGACAGGGCCTACGAGCAGTACTTC

size: .
J: TRBJ2-1
length: 14
V: TRBV7-9
D: .
CDR3: CASSLTGDYNEQFF
DNA: TGTGCCAGCAGCTTAACGGGGGACTACAATGAGCAGTTCTTC

size: .
J: TRBJ2-7
length: 14
V: TRBV28
D: .
CDR3: CASSTSRQVYEQYF
DNA: TGTGCCAGCAGTACTTCAAGACAGGTCTACGAGCAGTACTTC

size: .
J: TRBJ2-1
length: 15
V: TRBV4-2
D: TRBD2
CDR3: CASSQQSLAGGEQFF
DNA: TGTGCCAGCAGCCAACAGAGTTTAGCGGGGGGTGAGCAGTTCTTC

size: few
J: TRBJ2-7
length: 11
V: TRBV29-1
D: .
CDR3: CSARLGYEQYF
DNA: TGCAGCGCAAGACTGGGTTACGAGCAGTACTTC

size: .
J: TRBJ1-2
length: 14
V: TRBV19
D: .
CDR3: CASSSQVSTGGYTF
DNA: TGTGCCAGTAGTTCACAGGTTAGCACCGGTGGCTACACCTTC

size: .
J: TRBJ1-6
length: 15
V: TRBV2
D: TRBD1
CDR3: CASRQGDSYNSPLHF
DNA: TGTGCCAGCCGACAGGGTGACTCCTATAATTCACCCCTCCACTTT

size: .
J: TRBJ1-4
length: 16
V: TRBV7-2
D: .
CDR3: CASSLALGLIREKLFF
DNA: TGTGCCAGCAGCTTAGCGCTGGGACTCATCAGGGAAAAACTGTTTTTT

size: .
J: TRBJ2-1
length: 15
V: TRBV2
D: TRBD2
CDR3: CASSAGTSGADEQFF
DNA: TGTGCCAGCAGTGCCGGGACTAGCGGGGCGGATGAGCAGTTCTTC

size: .
J: TRBJ1-1
length: 14
V: TRBV7-8
D: .
CDR3: CASSLTQRDTEAFF
DNA: TGTGCCAGCAGCTTAACCCAGAGGGACACTGAAGCTTTCTTT

size: .
J: TRBJ1-1
length: 14
V: TRBV21-1
D: .
CDR3: CASSPGTGDTEAFF
DNA: TGTGCCAGCAGCCCTGGGACAGGGGACACTGAAGCTTTCTTT

size: .
J: TRBJ2-7
length: 14
V: TRBV11-3
D: .
CDR3: CASSLGGSGYEQYF
DNA: TGTGCCAGCAGCTTAGGGGGTAGCGGCTACGAGCAGTACTTC

size: .
J: TRBJ1-2
length: 14
V: TRBV7-3
D: .
CDR3: CASRSGTNNYGYTF
DNA: TGTGCCAGCAGGTCCGGGACAAACAACTATGGCTACACCTTC

size: .
J: TRBJ2-5
length: 16
V: TRBV28
D: TRBD1
CDR3: CASSSTGTGYQETQYF
DNA: TGTGCCAGCAGTTCGACCGGGACAGGGTACCAAGAGACCCAGTACTTC

size: .
J: TRBJ2-3
length: 19
V: TRBV18
D: TRBD2
CDR3: CASSPGEPGLASRADTQYF
DNA: TGTGCCAGCTCGCCCGGGGAACCGGGACTAGCCTCCCGTGCGGATACGCAGTATTTT

size: .
J: TRBJ2-7
length: 15
V: TRBV7-8
D: TRBD2
CDR3: CASNQGGLAAYEQYF
DNA: TGTGCCAGCAACCAAGGGGGACTAGCGGCATACGAGCAGTACTTC

size: .
J: TRBJ2-7
length: 15
V: TRBV19
D: TRBD2
CDR3: CASSSGLAGLYEQYF
DNA: TGTGCCAGTAGTTCGGGACTAGCGGGGTTGTACGAGCAGTACTTC

size: .
J: TRBJ2-2
length: 15
V: TRBV29-1
D: .
CDR3: CSVGGWEEGTGELFF
DNA: TGCAGCGTTGGGGGTTGGGAAGAGGGCACCGGGGAGCTGTTTTTT

size: .
J: TRBJ1-1
length: 13
V: TRBV19
D: TRBD1
CDR3: CASNRQGRAEAFF
DNA: TGTGCCAGTAACCGACAGGGAAGGGCTGAAGCTTTCTTT

size: once
J: TRBJ2-1
length: 17
V: TRBV12-5
D: TRBD2
CDR3: CASGSGLQRGSYNEQFF
DNA: TGTGCTAGTGGGTCGGGGCTCCAGCGGGGGTCCTACAATGAGCAGTTCTTC

size: .
J: TRBJ2-1
length: 15
V: TRBV5-6
D: TRBD2
CDR3: CASSFASGTYNEQFF
DNA: TGTGCCAGCAGCTTCGCTAGCGGGACCTACAATGAGCAGTTCTTC

size: .
J: TRBJ1-3
length: 16
V: TRBV29-1
D: TRBD1
CDR3: CSVDMWTGPSGNTIYF
DNA: TGCAGCGTTGACATGTGGACAGGTCCCTCTGGAAACACCATATATTTT

size: .
J: TRBJ2-2
length: 15
V: TRBV5-1
D: .
CDR3: CASSLEGEGTGELFF
DNA: TGCGCCAGCAGCTTGGAGGGGGAGGGCACCGGGGAGCTGTTTTTT

size: .
J: TRBJ1-1
length: 14
V: TRBV5-1
D: TRBD1
CDR3: CASSPGTANTEAFF
DNA: TGCGCCAGCAGCCCCGGGACAGCTAACACTGAAGCTTTCTTT

size: .
J: TRBJ1-3
length: 14
V: TRBV6-5
D: .
CDR3: CASSPVSSGNTIYF
DNA: TGTGCCAGCAGTCCAGTAAGCTCTGGAAACACCATATATTTT

size: .
J: TRBJ2-5
length: 15
V: TRBV2
D: TRBD1
CDR3: CASNPGQGATETQYF
DNA: TGTGCCAGCAACCCGGGACAGGGGGCTACGGAGACCCAGTACTTC

size: .
J: TRBJ2-7
length: 14
V: TRBV5-8
D: TRBD1
CDR3: CASIRTGGSYEQYF
DNA: TGTGCCAGCATCCGGACAGGGGGATCCTACGAGCAGTACTTC

size: .
J: TRBJ1-6
length: 12
V: TRBV19
D: .
CDR3: CASSIRDSPLHF
DNA: TGTGCCAGTAGTATCCGCGATTCACCCCTCCACTTT

size: .
J: TRBJ2-5
length: 13
V: TRBV29-1
D: TRBD2
CDR3: CSVADLAVETQYF
DNA: TGCAGCGTTGCAGATCTAGCGGTAGAGACCCAGTACTTC

size: .
J: TRBJ1-5
length: 16
V: TRBV6-1
D: TRBD1
CDR3: CASSAQGAGSNQPQHF
DNA: TGTGCCAGCAGTGCCCAGGGGGCTGGTAGCAATCAGCCCCAGCATTTT

size: once
J: TRBJ2-6
length: 16
V: TRBV24-1
D: TRBD1
CDR3: CATRGTEGTGANVLTF
DNA: TGTGCCACCAGAGGGACAGAAGGTACTGGGGCCAACGTCCTGACTTTC

size: .
J: TRBJ1-3
length: 18
V: TRBV25-1
D: TRBD1
CDR3: CASSEYPGQGSSGNTIYF
DNA: TGTGCCAGCAGTGAATATCCCGGACAGGGGAGCTCTGGAAACACCATATATTTT

size: .
J: TRBJ1-4
length: 14
V: TRBV25-1
D: .
CDR3: CASSEAEGGEKLFF
DNA: TGTGCCAGCAGTGAGGCCGAAGGAGGGGAAAAACTGTTTTTT

size: .
J: TRBJ1-1
length: 14
V: TRBV19
D: .
CDR3: CASSHLEPNTEAFF
DNA: TGTGCCAGTAGCCACTTGGAGCCGAACACTGAAGCTTTCTTT

size: .
J: TRBJ1-2
length: 13
V: TRBV18
D: TRBD1
CDR3: CASSQRTGDGYTF
DNA: TGTGCCAGCTCACAGCGGACAGGGGATGGCTACACCTTC

size: few
J: TRBJ1-2
length: 14
V: TRBV7-8
D: .
CDR3: CASSLGREVYGYTF
DNA: TGTGCCAGCAGCTTAGGCAGGGAGGTATATGGCTACACCTTC

size: .
J: TRBJ1-5
length: 13
V: TRBV24-1
D: .
CDR3: CATSEASNQPQHF
DNA: TGTGCCACCAGTGAAGCCTCCAATCAGCCCCAGCATTTT

size: .
J: TRBJ1-3
length: 15
V: TRBV11-1
D: TRBD1
CDR3: CASSFYRGSGNTIYF
DNA: TGTGCCAGCAGCTTTTACAGGGGTTCTGGAAACACCATATATTTT

size: .
J: TRBJ1-1
length: 18
V: TRBV21-1
D: .
CDR3: CASSKVWGQGGMNTEAFF
DNA: TGTGCCAGCAGCAAAGTTTGGGGACAGGGGGGTATGAACACTGAAGCTTTCTTT

size: few
J: TRBJ2-3
length: 16
V: TRBV19
D: TRBD1
CDR3: CASSMGGQGLADTQYF
DNA: TGTGCCAGTAGTATGGGGGGACAGGGGCTGGCAGATACGCAGTATTTT

size: .
J: TRBJ1-3
length: 16
V: TRBV19
D: .
CDR3: CASSISRGQAGNTIYF
DNA: TGTGCCAGTAGTATCAGCCGAGGGCAGGCCGGAAACACCATATATTTT

size: .
J: TRBJ1-4
length: 14
V: TRBV7-9
D: .
CDR3: CASSLSSTNEKLFF
DNA: TGTGCCAGCAGCTTGAGTTCAACTAATGAAAAACTGTTTTTT

size: .
J: TRBJ1-4
length: 14
V: TRBV7-6
D: TRBD1
CDR3: CASSPGTGDEKLFF
DNA: TGTGCCAGCAGCCCCGGGACAGGGGATGAAAAACTGTTTTTT

size: .
J: TRBJ2-7
length: 13
V: TRBV29-1
D: .
CDR3: CSVTSDKKGEQYF
DNA: TGCAGCGTGACCTCGGACAAAAAAGGCGAGCAGTACTTC

size: .
J: TRBJ1-1
length: 17
V: TRBV23-1
D: TRBD1
CDR3: CASSHTGTGWMNTEAFF
DNA: TGCGCCAGCAGTCACACCGGGACAGGGTGGATGAACACTGAAGCTTTCTTT

size: .
J: TRBJ2-1
length: 14
V: TRBV19
D: TRBD2
CDR3: CASSILAGSNEQFF
DNA: TGTGCCAGTAGTATCCTAGCGGGAAGCAATGAGCAGTTCTTC

size: .
J: TRBJ2-7
length: 13
V: TRBV30
D: .
CDR3: CAWGPTSSYEQYF
DNA: TGTGCCTGGGGGCCCACAAGCTCCTACGAGCAGTACTTC

size: .
J: TRBJ1-5
length: 14
V: TRBV2
D: .
CDR3: CASTGQRGNQPQHF
DNA: TGTGCCAGCACCGGACAGCGAGGCAATCAGCCCCAGCATTTT

size: .
J: TRBJ2-2
length: 13
V: TRBV5-1
D: .
CDR3: CASSFSEPGELFF
DNA: TGCGCCAGCAGCTTTAGCGAACCCGGGGAGCTGTTTTTT

size: .
J: TRBJ2-2
length: 16
V: TRBV24-1
D: TRBD2
CDR3: CATSDLAGDYTGELFF
DNA: TGTGCCACCAGTGATCTAGCGGGAGATTACACCGGGGAGCTGTTTTTT

size: .
J: TRBJ1-2
length: 14
V: TRBV19
D: TRBD1
CDR3: CASSPGQGFYGYTF
DNA: TGTGCCAGTAGTCCTGGACAGGGGTTTTATGGCTACACCTTC

size: .
J: TRBJ1-2
length: 13
V: TRBV4-3
D: .
CDR3: CASSHERNYGYTF
DNA: TGCGCCAGCAGCCACGAGAGAAACTATGGCTACACCTTC

size: .
J: TRBJ2-1
length: 15
V: TRBV2
D: TRBD1
CDR3: CASSVTGNQVDEQFF
DNA: TGTGCCAGCAGCGTGACAGGGAATCAGGTTGATGAGCAGTTCTTC

size: .
J: TRBJ2-1
length: 16
V: TRBV11-3
D: .
CDR3: CASSLEGSPPNNEQFF
DNA: TGTGCCAGCAGCTTAGAGGGCAGCCCTCCCAACAATGAGCAGTTCTTC